The present entry profiles one TCR beta chain with its context. This sample stems from a study of blood T cells in healthy people across ages. The second PCR ran roughly 7 to 12 cycles with a sample-barcoded 5' primer and J-beta primers. Each CDR3 protein gets one entry after TCRdb re-called the 5' RACE reads with MiXCR. The sample lists more than 650,000 distinct CDR3 sequences, about 55% occurring once. This receptor was obtained from a man older than 75 in good health. The sequencing sample was made of blood.

The CDR3 spells CASRFLTGRPFF. The CDR3 nucleotides are TGTGCCAGCAGGTTCCTTACTGGGAGGCCGTTCTTC. This chain joins TRBV12-3 or TRBV12-4 and TRBJ2-1; the D gene is possibly TRBD2 (6 bases). The ends were cut back, 6 bases at V and 15 bases at J, with 18 bases in the middle. There are 12 residues in the CDR3.